This TCR beta chain was retrieved from a study of OX40 agonist ivuxolimab in advanced cancers. Whole-study context: Hepatocellular carcinoma, melanoma, renal cell or head and neck cancer was diagnosed in the dose-escalation patients.

Study-level points and caveats: People who partly responded at 0.1-3.0 mg/kg had some of the least clonal expansion seen. Both blood CD4+ and CD8+ T cells showed clonal growth by week 6 at 0.1 to 3.0 mg/kg.

Trimming removed 5 bases from V and 3 bases from J, with 4 bases in between. Germline CDR1 reads MDHEN; CDR2 reads SYDVKM. This CDR3 spans 11 amino acids. To note about this clone: The target antigen is unknown.

TCRdb's copy holds only in-frame clones and misses some; the assay was immunoSEQ multiplex PCR. The repertoire holds 70,000 to 100,000 clones, with about 87% as singletons. Material: CD4+ or CD8+ T cells sorted from blood, obtained in a trial of the OX40 agonist ivuxolimab. This receptor was identified in an adult with an advanced solid tumor such as melanoma, head and neck, liver or kidney cancer. V gene TRBV28 combines with J gene TRBJ1-2; unclear D gene. CDR3 protein: CASSRYYGYTF. CDR3 in DNA: TGTGCCAGCAGTCGTTACTATGGCTACACCTTC.